Listed below are T cell receptor beta chains from one sample, sequenced in a study of cytomegalovirus exposure and HLA in healthy donors. TCRdb keeps only in-frame clones here, not all; method: immunoSEQ multiplex PCR. The sample shows approximately 170,000 clones, 75% to 90% of them seen only once. Input material: PBMCs. The receptor source for this set is a boy under 10 years old in good health and CMV-seronegative. Both conserved end residues are part of each CDR3. Each record gives: clone size, V gene, D gene, J gene, CDR3 protein, CDR3 DNA. A D gene is named only where the DNA matches it firmly. Clone size is not always given. Where it is, it says once, few, many or a class for expanded clones.

>NA|TRBV19|TRBD1|TRBJ2-5
CASSTDRETQYF
TGTGCCAGTAGTACGGACAGGGAGACCCAGTACTTC
>few|TRBV5-1|TRBD1|TRBJ2-7
CASTPRGRLDTYEQYF
TGCGCCAGCACCCCCAGGGGGCGACTTGACACTTACGAGCAGTACTTC
>NA|TRBV27|NA|TRBJ2-1
CASSSYRQVLDNEQFF
TGTGCCAGCAGTTCCTACCGACAGGTTCTTGACAATGAGCAGTTCTTC
>NA|TRBV7-9|TRBD1|TRBJ2-7
CSSSFVRGQPGEYEQYF
TGTTCCAGCAGCTTCGTCAGGGGGCAACCCGGGGAATACGAGCAGTACTTC
>few|TRBV5-6|NA|TRBJ1-2
CASSLDSYGYTF
TGTGCCAGCAGCTTGGACAGCTATGGCTACACCTTC
>NA|TRBV28|TRBD1|TRBJ2-6
CASSPSTGTGGPGANVLTF
TGTGCCAGCAGTCCGAGTACCGGGACAGGGGGTCCTGGGGCCAACGTCCTGACTTTC
>NA|TRBV2|TRBD1|TRBJ1-2
CATQDRGYGYTF
TGTGCCACCCAGGACAGGGGCTATGGCTACACCTTC
>NA|TRBV7-6|NA|TRBJ1-5
CASSLVSGNQPQHF
TGTGCCAGCAGCTTAGTCTCGGGGAACCAGCCCCAGCATTTT
>few|TRBV29-1|NA|TRBJ2-7
CSVGGPYEQYF
TGCAGCGTTGGCGGTCCCTACGAGCAGTACTTC
>NA|TRBV28|NA|TRBJ1-6
CASSFTRTPLHF
TGTGCCAGCAGCTTTACGAGGACACCCCTCCACTTT
>few|TRBV7-9|NA|TRBJ2-3
CASSSVADTQYF
TGTGCCAGCAGCTCCGTCGCAGATACGCAGTATTTT
>NA|TRBV6-5|TRBD1|TRBJ2-5
CASGRQGAAETQYF
TGTGCCAGCGGGCGACAGGGGGCGGCGGAGACCCAGTACTTC
>NA|TRBV28|NA|TRBJ2-3
CASTLLERTDTQYF
TGTGCCAGCACCCTCTTAGAGCGCACAGATACGCAGTATTTT
>NA|TRBV19|TRBD2|TRBJ2-2
CASSMLAAGGPSGELFF
TGTGCCAGTAGTATGTTAGCAGCGGGGGGGCCTAGCGGGGAGCTGTTTTTT
>few|TRBV15|TRBD1|TRBJ1-1
CATSRDRDRVDAFF
TGTGCCACCAGCAGAGATAGGGACAGGGTCGACGCTTTCTTT
>NA|TRBV5-1|TRBD2|TRBJ2-3
CASSLDRGGTLGDTQYF
TGCGCCAGCAGCTTGGATCGCGGGGGGACCCTAGGAGATACGCAGTATTTT
>once|TRBV27|NA|TRBJ2-2
CASSLPAGRELFF
TGTGCCAGCAGTTTACCGGCAGGTCGGGAGCTGTTTTTT
>once|TRBV29-1|NA|TRBJ2-1
CSVGALGQFGLYRWVYNEQFF
TGCAGCGTTGGCGCCCTTGGGCAGTTTGGTCTCTACCGTTGGGTCTACAATGAGCAGTTCTTC
>NA|TRBV14|NA|TRBJ1-4
CASSPRGGTNEKLFF
TGTGCCAGCAGCCCGCGGGGGGGCACTAATGAAAAACTGTTTTTT
>NA|TRBV18|NA|TRBJ2-3
CASSQNGQPDTQYF
TGTGCCAGCTCACAGAACGGACAGCCAGATACGCAGTATTTT
>NA|TRBV5-4|TRBD1|TRBJ1-2
CASSLRGTGLIFFYGYTF
TGTGCCAGCAGCTTGAGAGGGACAGGCCTAATCTTCTTCTATGGCTACACCTTC
>NA|TRBV11-3|NA|TRBJ2-1
CASSLESGPYNEQFF
TGTGCCAGCAGCTTAGAGAGCGGGCCGTACAATGAGCAGTTCTTC
>NA|TRBV7-3|NA|TRBJ1-1
CASSLIAGDTEAFF
TGTGCCAGCAGCTTAATTGCGGGGGACACTGAAGCTTTCTTT
>NA|TRBV5-1|NA|TRBJ1-5
CASSPDGDSNQPQHF
TGCGCCAGCAGCCCGGACGGGGATAGCAATCAGCCCCAGCATTTT
>NA|TRBV9|NA|TRBJ1-3
CASSVGGTGNTIYF
TGTGCCAGCAGCGTTGGGGGGACGGGAAACACCATATATTTT
>NA|TRBV7-9|NA|TRBJ2-5
CASSPRAQGRETQYF
TGTGCCAGCAGCCCCCGGGCCCAAGGGAGAGAGACCCAGTACTTC
>NA|TRBV29-1|NA|TRBJ1-1
CSVERRQANTEAFF
TGCAGCGTTGAACGGCGACAAGCGAACACTGAAGCTTTCTTT
>NA|TRBV10-1|NA|TRBJ1-5
CASRGDQPQHF
TGCGCCAGCAGGGGAGATCAGCCCCAGCATTTT
>NA|TRBV5-1|NA|TRBJ1-2
CASSLPPRGYTF
TGCGCCAGCAGCTTGCCCCCGAGGGGCTACACCTTC
>NA|TRBV27|TRBD2|TRBJ2-2
CASSRQPVAGGGTGELFF
TGTGCCAGCAGTCGACAGCCAGTGGCGGGAGGAGGGACCGGGGAGCTGTTTTTT
>NA|TRBV5-1|NA|TRBJ1-1
CASRRRRNTEAFF
TGCGCCAGCAGGAGACGGAGGAACACTGAAGCTTTCTTT
>NA|TRBV7-8|NA|TRBJ2-3
CASSLEPRDTQYF
TGTGCCAGCAGCTTAGAACCTAGAGATACGCAGTATTTT
>NA|TRBV27|TRBD2|TRBJ2-1
CASRFSGGTYNEQFF
TGTGCCAGCAGATTTAGCGGGGGGACGTACAATGAGCAGTTCTTC
>NA|TRBV5-1|NA|TRBJ2-5
CASSLAGRGGQETQYF
TGCGCCAGCAGCTTGGCAGGGAGGGGGGGGCAAGAGACCCAGTACTTC
>NA|TRBV7-9|NA|TRBJ1-2
CSSSLALSGEVYYGYTF
TGTTCCAGCAGCTTAGCGTTATCGGGGGAGGTATACTATGGCTACACCTTC
>NA|TRBV30|NA|TRBJ1-3
CAWSVPVSSGNTIYF
TGTGCCTGGAGTGTACCTGTGAGCTCTGGAAACACCATATATTTT
>NA|TRBV5-4|TRBD1|TRBJ2-7
CASSLAGSGQEDEQYF
TGTGCCAGCAGCTTGGCCGGATCTGGACAGGAGGACGAGCAGTACTTC
>NA|TRBV29-1|NA|TRBJ1-2
CSVEERRTYGYTF
TGCAGCGTTGAAGAGCGGCGGACTTATGGCTACACCTTC
>NA|TRBV28|NA|TRBJ2-2
CASSFGQTYTGELFF
TGTGCCAGCAGTTTTGGGCAGACCTACACCGGGGAGCTGTTTTTT